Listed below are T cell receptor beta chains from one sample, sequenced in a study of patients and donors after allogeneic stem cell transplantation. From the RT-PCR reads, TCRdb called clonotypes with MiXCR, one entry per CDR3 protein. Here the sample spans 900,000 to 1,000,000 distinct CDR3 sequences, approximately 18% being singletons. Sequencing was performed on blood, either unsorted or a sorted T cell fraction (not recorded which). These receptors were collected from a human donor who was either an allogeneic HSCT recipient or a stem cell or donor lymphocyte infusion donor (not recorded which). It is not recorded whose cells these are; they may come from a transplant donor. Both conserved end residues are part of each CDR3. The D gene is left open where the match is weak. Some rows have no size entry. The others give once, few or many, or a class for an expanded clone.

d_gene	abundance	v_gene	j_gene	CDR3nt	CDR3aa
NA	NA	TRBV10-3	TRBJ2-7	TGTGCCAGACAACATGGGGAGCAGTACTTC	CARQHGEQYF
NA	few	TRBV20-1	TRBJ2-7	TGCAGTGCTAGAGATCTTCTGCAGAAGCCCTACGAGCAGTACTTC	CSARDLLQKPYEQYF
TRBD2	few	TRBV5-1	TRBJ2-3	TGCGCCAGCAGCTTCCCGACTAGCGGGGCCAGCACAGATACGCAGTATTTT	CASSFPTSGASTDTQYF
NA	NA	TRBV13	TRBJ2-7	TGTGCCAGCAGAGGGATAGCCTTTTGGTACGAGCAGTACTTC	CASRGIAFWYEQYF
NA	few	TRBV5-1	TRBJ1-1	TGCGCCAGCAGCTTCGCGGCAGCCACTGAAGCTTTCTTT	CASSFAAATEAFF
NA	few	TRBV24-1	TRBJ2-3	TGTGCCACGGCCGGGGGCACAGATACGCAGTATTTT	CATAGGTDTQYF
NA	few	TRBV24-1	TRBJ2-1	TGTGCCACCAGTGACCGGGGTCGGAATGAGCAGTTCTTC	CATSDRGRNEQFF
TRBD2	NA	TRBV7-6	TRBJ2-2	TGTGCCAGCAGCGCCCCGGGACTAGCCCGCGTCACCGGGGAGCTGTTTTTT	CASSAPGLARVTGELFF
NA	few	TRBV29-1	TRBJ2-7	TGCAGCGTGGTACCGGGACTCCAAATCTACGAGCAGTACTTC	CSVVPGLQIYEQYF
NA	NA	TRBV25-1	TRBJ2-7	TGTGCCAGCAGTGAAACTAGACCCCTCGAGCAGTACTTC	CASSETRPLEQYF
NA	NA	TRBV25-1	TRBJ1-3	TGTGCCAGCAGTGAAGGGACTTCCTCTGGAAACACCATATATTTT	CASSEGTSSGNTIYF
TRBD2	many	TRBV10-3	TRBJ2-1	TGTGCCATCAGGGCAGGTCACGGGAGGGACTATGAGCAGTTCTTC	CAIRAGHGRDYEQFF
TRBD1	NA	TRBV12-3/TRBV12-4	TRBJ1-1	TGTGCCAGCAGTTTAGAGACAGGGGGGGTTGCTGAAGCTTTCTTT	CASSLETGGVAEAFF
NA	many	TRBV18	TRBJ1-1	TGTGCCAGCGCCCCCCTCCATTCGGCTGAAGCCTTCTTT	CASAPLHSAEAFF
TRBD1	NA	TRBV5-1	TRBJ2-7	TGCGCCAGCAGCTTACAGGGGTCTCTTGGCGAGCAGTACTTC	CASSLQGSLGEQYF
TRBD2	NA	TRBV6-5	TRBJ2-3	TGTGCCAGCAGTTACTCCCGGGGTAGCGGGAGTCCAGATACGCAGTATTTT	CASSYSRGSGSPDTQYF
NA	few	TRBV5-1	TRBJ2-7	TGTGCCAGCAGCCCGGCCAGCTCCTACGAGCAGTACTTC	CASSPASSYEQYF